These 19 T cell receptor beta chains share one sample of origin, sequenced in a study of control samples from healthy donors and cancer patients. Produced via immunoSEQ multiplex PCR; TCRdb's table is partial and in-frame only. The sample consists of 120,000 or so clones, roughly 90% of them appearing once. Sequencing was carried out using blood. All receptors derive from a man younger than 35 in good health.

The rearrangement joins TRBV19 to TRBJ1-3; D ambiguous. The CDR3 totals 13 residues. Germline CDR1 and CDR2: LNHDA and SQIVND (reference sequence). Trimming removed 5 bases at V and 3 bases at J, with 8 bases between. CDR3 DNA: TGTGCCAGTAGTGAGGGTTTTGGAAACACCATATATTTT. This sequence encodes CASSEGFGNTIYF.

The chain carries TRBV13 and TRBJ2-7; 9 nucleotides agree with TRBD1. In germline, CDR1 is PRHDT, CDR2 FYEKMQ (reference sequence). J was trimmed by 1 base and V by 4 bases; bases with no gene match: 5. This CDR3 has 15 residues. CDR3 DNA sequence: TGTGCCAGCAGCTCCGGGACAGGGAATTCCTACGAGCAGTACTTC. It codes for CASSSGTGNSYEQYF. The full variable domain, rest sourced from reference TRBV13 and TRBJ2-7, is AAGVIQSPRHLIKEKRETATLKCYPIPRHDTVYWYQQGPGQDPQFLISFYEKMQSDKGSIPDRFSAQQFSDYHSELNMSSLELGDSALYFCASSSGTGNSYEQYFGPGTRLTVT.

The chain is built from TRBV5-4 and TRBJ2-5, with 7 bases identical to TRBD2. Germline V gene lookup returns CDR1 SGHNT and CDR2 YYREEE (reference sequence). J gave up 5 bases and V 4 bases, and 26 bases lay outside the gene matches. The CDR3 is 20 amino acids. CDR3 sequence: CASSLVAGLVGGRALETQYF. DNA for the CDR3: TGTGCCAGCAGCCTGGTCGCGGGGCTGGTGGGGGGGAGGGCCTTGGAGACCCAGTACTTC.

The V and J genes are TRBV10-3 and TRBJ1-4; D may be TRBD1 (6 bases). The CDR3 runs to 16 residues. Per germline, CDR1 ENHRY and CDR2 SYGVKD. V lost 0 bases and J 8 bases, leaving 16 bases between the germline ends. In DNA, the CDR3 is TGTGCCATCAGTGAGTCCCGTGCAGGGGTCGGGGAAAAACTGTTTTTT. It is translated as CAISESRAGVGEKLFF.

The J gene is TRBJ2-3, the V gene TRBV19; TRBD2 is a possible D gene (6 bases). The V gene's germline CDR1 is LNHDA and CDR2 SQIVND (reference sequence). The CDR3 has 16 amino acids. Trimming shortened V by 2 bases and J by 0 bases, and 12 bases separated the two germline ends. As DNA, the CDR3 is TGTGCCAGTAGTATAATCGGGGGAACTAGCACAGATACGCAGTATTTT. Amino acid sequence: CASSIIGGTSTDTQYF.

The rearrangement joins TRBV19 to TRBJ2-1; perhaps D is TRBD1 or TRBD2 (5 bases each). There are 14 residues in the CDR3. Trimming took 5 bases from V and 9 from J, leaving 17 bases between them. Germline assignment: CDR1 LNHDA and CDR2 SQIVND (reference sequence). In nucleotides, the CDR3 is TGTGCCAGTAGTTACCTTAGAGGGGTAGGTGAGCAGTTCTTC. Its protein product is CASSYLRGVGEQFF.

This clone showed up just once. The genes are TRBV16 and TRBJ2-5; tentative D call: TRBD1 (5 bases). Germline V gene data show CDR1 as KGHSY and CDR2 as FQNENV. Trimming shortened V by 0 bases and J by 0 bases, and 8 bases separated the two germline ends. CDR3 length: 15 amino acids. CDR3 DNA: TGTGCCAGCAGCCAATCAGGGGCGTACCAAGAGACCCAGTACTTC. Translating gives CASSQSGAYQETQYF.

The chain combines TRBV7-9 with TRBJ2-3; D may be TRBD1 or TRBD2 (6 bases each). Germline V CDR1 and CDR2: SEHNR, FQNEAQ (reference sequence). Trimming pared 7 bases from V and 3 bases from J, leaving 23 bases between. This CDR3 contains 17 residues. CDR3 sequence: CASTPISPQGRTDTQYF. Here the CDR3 DNA reads TGTGCCAGCACCCCCATATCCCCCCAGGGGAGGACAGATACGCAGTATTTT.

The chain links TRBV4-2 to TRBJ1-2; D uncertain. V shed 0 bases and J shed 4 bases, with 9 bases lying between them. CDR1 is LGHNA and CDR2 is YNFKEQ in the germline V gene. The CDR3 consists of 14 residues. The CDR3 region has the DNA TGTGCCAGCAGCCAAGAGGTCGGGGTCTATGGCTACACCTTC. Encoded protein: CASSQEVGVYGYTF.

This chain connects TRBV19 to TRBJ2-1; 15 bases match TRBD2. CDR3 length: 16 amino acids. V gave up 1 base and J gave up 6 bases; unmatched junction bases: 1. In germline, CDR1 is LNHDA, CDR2 SQIVND (reference sequence). DNA for the CDR3: TGTGCCAGTAGTATAGTGGGACTAGCGGGAGGCAATGAGCAGTTCTTC. This codes for CASSIVGLAGGNEQFF.

The V gene is TRBV9, the J gene TRBJ2-2, with 8 bases fitting TRBD1. The junction had 6 bases not matched to a gene; V was cut back by 0 bases and J by 2 bases. Germline loops: CDR1 SGDLS, CDR2 YYNGEE. CDR3 length: 17 amino acids. The CDR3 is CASSVGQGALNTGELFF. CDR3 nucleotide sequence: TGTGCCAGCAGCGTAGGGCAGGGGGCGCTCAACACCGGGGAGCTGTTTTTT.

V and J are TRBV10-3 and TRBJ2-2, with TRBD2 as a possible D gene (5 bases). The CDR3 is made up of 12 amino acids. V shed 4 bases and J shed 6 bases, with 6 bases lying between them. Germline V gene sequence: CDR1 ENHRY, CDR2 SYGVKD. The CDR3 coding sequence is TGTGCCATCAGTGTCGGGGCCGGGGAGCTGTTTTTT. It translates to CAISVGAGELFF.

The chain couples TRBV9 to TRBJ1-4, with a tentative D call TRBD1 (5 bases). The V end lost 0 bases, the J end lost 8 bases, and 14 bases lay between the germline ends. Germline assignment: CDR1 SGDLS and CDR2 YYNGEE. There are 15 residues in the CDR3. The CDR3 DNA sequence: TGTGCCAGCAGCGTAGGCGGGAGCTACAGGGAAAAACTGTTTTTT. Residues: CASSVGGSYREKLFF.

The chain joins TRBV9 to TRBJ2-7, with 12 bases fitting TRBD2. The CDR3 runs to 17 residues. Unmatched junction bases numbered 4, after V lost 0 bases and J lost 0 bases. Germline assignment: CDR1 SGDLS and CDR2 YYNGEE. The CDR3 nucleotides read TGTGCCAGCAGCGTAGGACTAGCGGGAGCCAACTCCTACGAGCAGTACTTC. Translation gives CASSVGLAGANSYEQYF.

The table lists this clone with many counts. The V gene is TRBV3-1 (or the pseudogene TRBV3-2), the J gene TRBJ1-1; D is possibly TRBD1 (6 bases). The germline CDR1 and CDR2 sequences are LGHDT and YNNKEL (reference sequence). The V and J ends lost 4 bases and 6 bases respectively, with 18 bases between them. The CDR3 has 15 amino acids. The CDR3 bases are TGTGCCAGCAGCCTACCAAATACAGGGATTCCTGAAGCTTTCTTT. It specifies CASSLPNTGIPEAFF.

Only a few counts were recorded for this clone. The chain recombines TRBV10-3 with TRBJ1-2; a possible D gene is TRBD1 (6 bases). With 4 bases removed from V and 3 bases from J, the gap between germline ends came to 15 bases. Per the germline V gene, CDR1 is ENHRY and CDR2 is SYGVKD. CDR3 length: 15 amino acids. DNA for the CDR3: TGTGCCATCAGTGCCAGGGGAGAGGGCCACTATGGCTACACCTTC. This sequence encodes CAISARGEGHYGYTF.

The CDR3 here is CASSYSGARNAHEQYF. In DNA form, the CDR3 reads TGTGCCAGCAGTTACTCGGGGGCCCGCAATGCCCACGAGCAGTACTTC. The V gene is TRBV6-5, the J gene TRBJ2-7; D possibly corresponds to TRBD1 (6 bases). From germline, CDR1 is MNHEY and CDR2 SVGAGI. This CDR3 has 16 residues. The germline V and J ends were trimmed by 0 bases and 5 bases, with 17 bases remaining between them.

The sample holds a few counts of this clone. J is TRBJ2-7 and V is TRBV7-9; a possible D gene is TRBD1 (7 bases). The CDR3 spans 13 residues. Trimming removed 2 bases at V and 5 bases at J, with 10 bases between. Germline assignment: CDR1 SEHNR and CDR2 FQNEAQ (reference sequence). This CDR3 reads CASSLSGGHEQYF. CDR3 DNA sequence: TGTGCCAGCAGCTTATCAGGGGGGCACGAGCAGTACTTC.

V gene TRBV2 combines with J gene TRBJ1-5, with D unresolved. CDR3 size: 14 residues. Trimming removed 5 bases from V and 3 bases from J, with 11 bases in between. Looked up from germline, CDR1 is SNHLY and CDR2 is FYNNEI. CDR3 bases: TGTGCCAGCAGTTTAGCTCGGGTCAATCAGCCCCAGCATTTT. Amino acids: CASSLARVNQPQHF.